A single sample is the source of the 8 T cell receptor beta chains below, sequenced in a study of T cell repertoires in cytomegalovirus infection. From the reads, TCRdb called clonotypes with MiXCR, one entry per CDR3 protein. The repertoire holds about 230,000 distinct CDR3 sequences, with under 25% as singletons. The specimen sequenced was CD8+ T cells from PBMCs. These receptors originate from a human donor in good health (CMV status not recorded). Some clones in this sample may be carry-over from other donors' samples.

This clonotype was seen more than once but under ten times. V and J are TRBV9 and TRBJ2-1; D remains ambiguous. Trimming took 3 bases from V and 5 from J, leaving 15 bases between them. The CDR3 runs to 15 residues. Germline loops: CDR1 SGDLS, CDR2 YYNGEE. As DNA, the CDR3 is TGTGCCAGCAGCGAGGGCAGAGAATCTAACAATGAGCAGTTCTTC. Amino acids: CASSEGRESNNEQFF. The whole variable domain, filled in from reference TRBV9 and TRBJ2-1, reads DSGVTQTPKHLITATGQRVTLRCSPRSGDLSVYWYQQSLDQGLQFLIQYYNGEERAKGNILERFSAQQFPDLHSELNLSSLELGDSALYFCASSEGRESNNEQFFGPGTRLTVL.

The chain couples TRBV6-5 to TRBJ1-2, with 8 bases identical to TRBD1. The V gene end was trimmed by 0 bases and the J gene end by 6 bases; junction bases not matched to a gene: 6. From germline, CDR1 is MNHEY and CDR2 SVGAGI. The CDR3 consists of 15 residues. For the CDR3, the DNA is TGTGCCAGCAGTTACTCTGGGACAGGTTTCAATGGCTACACCTTC. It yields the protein CASSYSGTGFNGYTF.

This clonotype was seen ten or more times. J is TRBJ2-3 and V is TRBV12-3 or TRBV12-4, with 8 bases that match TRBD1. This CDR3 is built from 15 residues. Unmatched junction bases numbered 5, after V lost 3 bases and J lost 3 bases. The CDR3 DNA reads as TGTGCCAGCAGTTTCGATCAGGGGGCTACAGATACGCAGTATTTT. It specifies CASSFDQGATDTQYF.

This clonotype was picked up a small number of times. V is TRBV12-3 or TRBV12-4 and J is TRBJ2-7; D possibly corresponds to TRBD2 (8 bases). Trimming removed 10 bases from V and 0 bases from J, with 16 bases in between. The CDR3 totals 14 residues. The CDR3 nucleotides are TGTGCCATCGGGAGGGCAGGGGGCTCCTACGAGCAGTACTTC. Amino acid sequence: CAIGRAGGSYEQYF.

CDR3 in amino acids: CASIPSGGAVDTQYF. The CDR3 DNA follows: TGTGCCAGCATCCCTAGCGGGGGGGCCGTCGATACGCAGTATTTT. V and J are TRBV7-9 and TRBJ2-3; TRBD2 matches 12 bases. Germline loops: CDR1 SEHNR, CDR2 FQNEAQ (reference sequence). The V gene end was trimmed by 7 bases and the J gene end by 6 bases; junction bases not matched to a gene: 8. CDR3 length: 15 amino acids.

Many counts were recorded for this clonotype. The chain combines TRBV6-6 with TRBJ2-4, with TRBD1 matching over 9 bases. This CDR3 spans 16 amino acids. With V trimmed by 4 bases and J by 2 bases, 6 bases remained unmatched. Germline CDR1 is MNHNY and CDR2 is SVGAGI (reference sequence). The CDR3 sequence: CASSSPGQGPKNIQYF. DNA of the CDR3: TGTGCCAGCAGTTCGCCGGGACAGGGTCCCAAAAACATTCAGTACTTC.

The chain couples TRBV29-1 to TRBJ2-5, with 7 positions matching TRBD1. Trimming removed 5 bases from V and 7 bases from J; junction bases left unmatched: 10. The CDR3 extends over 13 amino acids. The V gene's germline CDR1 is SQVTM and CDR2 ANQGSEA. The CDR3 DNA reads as TGCAGCGTTCCGGGACAGAGATTCGGGACCCAGTACTTC. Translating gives CSVPGQRFGTQYF.

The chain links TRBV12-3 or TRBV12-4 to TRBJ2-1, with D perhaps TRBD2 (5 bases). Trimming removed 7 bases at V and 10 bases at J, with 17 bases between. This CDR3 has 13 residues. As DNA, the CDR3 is TGTGCCAGCACCCCGACACTAGGGAAGGAGCAGTTCTTC. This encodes CASTPTLGKEQFF.